The clone carrying this TCR beta chain was found many times. Its target is unknown. The library was built for alpha chains, so this beta chain is an off-target read and its size means little. Each CDR3 protein gets one entry after TCRdb re-called the 5' RACE reads with MiXCR. The sample consists of 14,000 or so distinct CDR3 sequences, 4.7% of them appearing once. The CDR3 is 14 residues long. The V gene lost 3 bases and the J gene lost 5 bases, with 11 bases spanning the gap. CDR1 and CDR2 (germline): LGHNT, FRNRAP. The data originate from a study of spatial heterogeneity in lung cancer. Findings and caveats of the study: Tumors with more nonsynonymous mutations had more expanded intratumoral alpha and beta TCRs.

Time point described: sample taken at primary tumor resection. The approximately 70 donors had untreated early-stage non-small cell lung cancer. Sample: lung tumor tissue, taken at surgery. The rearrangement uses TRBV12-5 and TRBJ2-1; D is possibly TRBD1 (5 bases). The TCR was taken from a female donor with early-stage non-small cell lung cancer. The CDR3 sequence: CASGLGQSNNEQFF. The CDR3 DNA reads TGTGCTAGTGGTTTAGGACAATCGAACAATGAGCAGTTCTTC.